The clone carrying this T cell receptor beta chain was seen a few times. Its antigen is currently unknown. This sample was taken from a study of blood T cells in healthy people across ages. Study-level findings and limits: Researchers judged that diversity estimates from one million T cells fell short of true values. Leaving the PBMCs unsorted stopped any conclusive comparison of naive versus antigen-experienced cells.

Using a J-beta primer mix together with a sample-barcoded 5' primer, a second PCR was run for roughly 6 to 12 cycles. Every sample produced at least 2.5 million CDR3-containing paired-end reads. One entry per CDR3 protein results from TCRdb running MiXCR on the 5' RACE reads. The sample consists of some 1.6 million distinct CDR3 sequences, roughly 32% of them appearing once. Collection of roughly 9.8 milliliters of peripheral blood was performed for each donor. V was shortened by 1 base and J by 4 bases, with 14 bases between the two germline ends. The CDR3 covers 16 residues. The germline gives CDR1 KGHSH, CDR2 LQKENI.

The sequence was obtained from a woman in her thirties in good health. The sequencing sample was made of blood. The chain combines TRBV18 with TRBJ2-1; D is possibly TRBD2 (7 bases). CDR3 in DNA: TGTGCCAGCTCACCACTTCGCGGGGGCGCGTACAATGAGCAGTTCTTC. Its protein product is CASSPLRGGAYNEQFF.